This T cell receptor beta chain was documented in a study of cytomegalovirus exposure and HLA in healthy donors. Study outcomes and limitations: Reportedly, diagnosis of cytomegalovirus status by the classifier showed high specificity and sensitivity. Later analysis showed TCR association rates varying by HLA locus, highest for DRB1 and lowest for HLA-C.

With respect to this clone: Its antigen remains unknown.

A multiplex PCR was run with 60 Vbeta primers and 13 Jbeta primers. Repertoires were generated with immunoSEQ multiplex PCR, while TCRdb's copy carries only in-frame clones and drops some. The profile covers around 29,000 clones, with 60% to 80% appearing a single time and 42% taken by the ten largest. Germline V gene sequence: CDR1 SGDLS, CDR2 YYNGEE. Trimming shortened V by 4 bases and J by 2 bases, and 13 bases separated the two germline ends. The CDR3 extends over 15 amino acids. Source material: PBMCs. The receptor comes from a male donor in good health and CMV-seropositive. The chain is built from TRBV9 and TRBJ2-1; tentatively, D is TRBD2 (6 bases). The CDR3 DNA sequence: TGTGCCAGCAGCCCCGGGAGCGGTGCCTACAATGAGCAGTTCTTC. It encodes CASSPGSGAYNEQFF.